This T cell receptor (beta chain) was identified in a study of metastatic and nonmetastatic thyroid tumors. Nobody among the patients had been given any treatment before thyroid surgery. Original methodology: Using the CDR3 differences seen across clinicopathological groups, the authors built a distant-metastasis classifier for papillary thyroid cancer, which was meant to discriminate distant-metastatic patients. TCRdb ran MiXCR on the PCR reads. Clone size and V and J calls follow TCRdb, not the original study. The table has around 8,100 clones, 24% seen once. This clone is labeled as medium-sized. Antigen unknown. The germline gives CDR1 MNHEY, CDR2 SVGEGT. The CDR3 runs 13 residues. V was cut by 8 bases and J by 3 bases, with 13 bases left in between. Study findings and constraints: Benign nodules were reported to have significantly lower TCR beta diversity than malignant thyroid tumors, in blood and tumor.

The chain recombines TRBV6-2 or TRBV6-3 with TRBJ2-5; possible D gene TRBD2, 5 bases. Input material: tumor tissue. The source of this sequence is a female donor with papillary thyroid cancer or a benign thyroid nodule (not recorded which). Some clones in this sample may be carry-over from other donors' samples. CDR3 nucleotide sequence: TGTGCCAGCGGACCCACTAGAAAAGAGACCCAGTACTTC. It translates to CASGPTRKETQYF.